The 9 T cell receptor beta chains below were found in one sample sequenced in a study of spatial heterogeneity in lung cancer. Overall study findings and caveats: How many expanded intratumoral alpha and beta TCRs were present tracked the tumor mutation count, which was a count of nonsynonymous mutations.

These TCRs are of unknown antigen specificity. The time point here: sample taken at primary tumor resection. TCRdb independently ran MiXCR on the 5' RACE reads; one entry per CDR3 protein. The sample includes 1,500 or so distinct CDR3 sequences, under 13% seen only once; the top ten take less than 30%. Sequenced material: lung tumor tissue, taken at surgery. These receptors all come from a female donor with early-stage non-small cell lung cancer.

This clonotype was counted many times. This beta chain came through as a stray read in a library set up for alpha chains, and its size says little. The chain links TRBV19 to TRBJ2-3, with 12 bases aligning to TRBD2. V was pared by 10 bases and J by 3 bases, with 17 bases of the junction left unmatched. The CDR3 extends over 18 amino acids. Germline values: CDR1 LNHDA, CDR2 SQIVND (reference sequence). CDR3 in DNA: TGTGCCACCACGAGGGGGGGGAAGACTAGCGGGAGTACAGATACGCAGTATTTT. Its translation: CATTRGGKTSGSTDTQYF. The full variable domain, its missing parts supplied by reference TRBV19 and TRBJ2-3, is DGGITQSPKYLFRKEGQNVTLSCEQNLNHDAMYWYRQDPGQGLRLIYYSQIVNDFQKGDIAEGYSVSREKKESFPLTVTSAQKNPTAFYLCATTRGGKTSGSTDTQYFGPGTRLTVL.

This clonotype rates as large. This beta chain turned up in a library designed for alpha chains; as an off-target read, its abundance says little. This chain links TRBV20-1 with TRBJ2-3; 9 nucleotides line up with TRBD2. The CDR3 totals 14 residues. The germline V gene encodes CDR1 DFQATT and CDR2 SNEGSKA (reference sequence). The CDR3 sequence: CSLAASGGTDTQYF. CDR3 DNA: TGCAGCCTAGCAGCTAGCGGGGGCACAGATACGCAGTATTTT.

In its sample, this clonotype is large (0.1 to 1%). This beta chain appears as a stray read in a library generated for alpha chains; its size is not informative. V gene TRBV7-9 combines with J gene TRBJ2-5; 7 bases are a match to TRBD1. The CDR3 loop spans 13 amino acids. Per germline, CDR1 SEHNR and CDR2 FQNEAQ (reference sequence). With V trimmed by 6 bases and J by 4 bases, 5 bases remained unmatched. CDR3 sequence reads: CASRKPGGETQYF. The CDR3 DNA follows: TGTGCCAGCAGGAAACCAGGGGGAGAGACCCAGTACTTC.

By proportion, this clonotype is large (0.1 to 1%). This beta chain is an unintended read in a library built for alpha chains; its size means little. This chain connects TRBV9 to TRBJ2-1; 10 bases map to TRBD1. CDR1 SGDLS and CDR2 YYNGEE come from the germline V gene. The CDR3 is 15 residues long. Trimming at V came to 3 bases and at J to 1 base, leaving 1 base not matched to a gene. The CDR3 nucleotides read TGTGCCAGCAGCGCGGGACAGGGGTCCTACAATGAGCAGTTCTTC. It encodes CASSAGQGSYNEQFF.

This clonotype ranks as large. The library was designed around alpha chains, so this beta chain is a stray read whose abundance carries little weight. J is TRBJ1-2 and V is TRBV6-1; TRBD1 matches at 8 bases. Germline V gene lookup returns CDR1 MNHNS and CDR2 SASEGT. CDR3 length: 18 residues. After removal of 0 bases from V and 1 base from J, the junction contained 10 bases not matched to a gene. The CDR3 protein is CASSEAQGASGLNYGYTF. The CDR3 DNA reads as TGTGCCAGCAGTGAAGCGCAGGGGGCGTCGGGACTTAACTATGGCTACACCTTC.

Judged by abundance, this clonotype is medium-sized. The size of this beta chain means little, since it is a stray read in a library made for alpha chains. V gene TRBV20-1 combines with J gene TRBJ2-1; 8 bases map to TRBD2. The trim removed 5 bases at V and 8 bases at J, leaving 14 bases unmatched. The CDR3 is 15 amino acids. Germline lookup yields CDR1 DFQATT and CDR2 SNEGSKA (reference sequence). This chain's CDR3 is CSARGRGGGADEQFF. The CDR3 nucleotides are TGCAGTGCTCGAGGCCGGGGGGGAGGTGCTGATGAGCAGTTCTTC.

Relative to its sample, this clonotype is large. As an off-target read in a library built for alpha chains, this beta chain has a frequency of little significance. The chain recombines TRBV12-3 or TRBV12-4 with TRBJ2-1, with D possibly being TRBD2 (6 bases). Between the trimmed V and J ends, which lost 7 bases and 0 bases, there was a span of 13 bases. The CDR3 spans 15 residues. The CDR3 DNA sequence: TGTGCCAGCACTATGGACGGGGGCTCCTACAATGAGCAGTTCTTC. Its protein product is CASTMDGGSYNEQFF.

Judged by abundance, this clonotype is large. Because the library targeted alpha chains, this beta chain is an off-target read whose size means little. This chain connects TRBV27 to TRBJ1-6; the D gene is possibly TRBD1 (5 bases). The CDR3 runs 16 residues. Germline CDR1 is MNHEY and CDR2 is SMNVEV (reference sequence). V gave up 2 bases and J gave up 9 bases, with 17 bases separating them. CDR3 sequence (DNA): TGTGCCAGCAGTTTAGGCGCCAGGCAGGGAGGTTCACCCCTCCACTTT. Translation gives CASSLGARQGGSPLHF.

This clonotype is medium-sized in the sample. This beta chain is a stray sequence in a library constructed for alpha chains; its clone size is not meaningful. The J gene is TRBJ2-3, the V gene TRBV20-1; D unresolved. Deletions cut 1 base from V and 6 bases from J, with 17 bases between. Germline assignment: CDR1 DFQATT and CDR2 SNEGSKA (reference sequence). CDR3 length: 15 amino acids. CDR3 region: CSARVLLGLEDTQYF. For the CDR3, the DNA is TGCAGTGCTAGAGTTCTCCTTGGGTTGGAGGATACGCAGTATTTT.